This is a list of T cell receptor beta chains from one sample in a study of blood T cell repertoires in COVID-19. Generated by immunoSEQ multiplex PCR, the TCRdb table keeps only in-frame clones and is missing some. This table holds under 150,000 clones, 80% found once. Sequenced: peripheral blood. The receptors were sampled from a man aged 55 to 70 with active or convalescent COVID-19. CDR3s leave out the opening cysteine and the closing phenylalanine or tryptophan. Each record gives: V gene, J gene, CDR3 protein.

TRBV9	TRBJ2-1	ASSNFGAGGPSNEQF
TRBV28	TRBJ2-1	ASTTTNEQF
TRBV4-2	TRBJ2-2	ASSQRQGAGELF
TRBV7-9	TRBJ1-6	ASSLGTVTYNSPLH
TRBV5-1	TRBJ1-3	ASSLGLGLAGGNTIY
TRBV6-5	TRBJ2-1	ASSYSNALRDEQF
TRBV10-3	TRBJ1-2	AISDLWGSYGYT
TRBV5-6	TRBJ1-1	ASSSGGTEAF
TRBV6-5	TRBJ2-7	ASSYFGTGGYEQY
TRBV9	TRBJ2-7	ASSVGLLAGARSYEQY
TRBV11-3	TRBJ2-1	ASSLRGLAGGYNEQF
TRBV7-2	TRBJ1-4	ASSSMPSGSAREKLF
TRBV25-1	TRBJ2-5	ASSEYIEETQY
TRBV16	TRBJ1-3	ASSQMGYSGNTIY
TRBV7-2	TRBJ1-2	ASSSLTGIVYGYT
TRBV28	TRBJ2-7	ASSRSGGFGEQY
TRBV28	TRBJ2-7	ASSLSDRFSYEQY
TRBV28	TRBJ1-2	ASSLTGGNYGYT
TRBV4-2	TRBJ2-7	ASSSVAGGSYEQY
TRBV5-4	TRBJ2-5	ASSPAGGYGKETQY
TRBV29-1	TRBJ2-3	SVGSSGREITDTQY
TRBV7-2	TRBJ2-5	ASSSRLSSGPQGETQY
TRBV4-3	TRBJ2-1	ASSQVKLAGYNEQF
TRBV7-9	TRBJ2-2	ASSYTPLGRTNTGELF
TRBV6-5	TRBJ1-1	ASRDRNTEAF
TRBV7-9	TRBJ2-1	ASSHPGQGYNEQF
TRBV6-6	TRBJ1-3	ASSYGTGKIPIY
TRBV2	TRBJ2-1	ASSGQGVGEQF
TRBV7-9	TRBJ2-7	ASSSNDWSSYEQY
TRBV18	TRBJ2-2	ASSPYSGRGTGELF
TRBV6-2/TRBV6-3	TRBJ2-1	ASSKRTSGRSEQF
TRBV6-5	TRBJ2-5	ASSPGDRIQETQY
TRBV3-1/TRBV3-2	TRBJ2-5	ASSQDQTGVRETQY
TRBV19	TRBJ2-2	ASSVTSGPGELF
TRBV4-2	TRBJ1-4	ASSQDPTGINEKLF
TRBV4-3	TRBJ1-2	ASSQEEANYGYT
TRBV10-2	TRBJ2-5	ASSYPATGAFLSQETQY
TRBV7-9	TRBJ2-5	ASSSSGEETQY
TRBV11-3	TRBJ2-3	ASSLGTSGRTDTQY
TRBV11-3	TRBJ2-7	ASAKDSSYVQY
TRBV28	TRBJ2-3	ASSLQRDTQY
TRBV27	TRBJ2-1	ASSPAGGRGNEQF
TRBV5-1	TRBJ2-3	ASSLGTGISTDTQY
TRBV4-1	TRBJ2-3	ASSQGGLAGATDTQY
TRBV30	TRBJ1-2	AWSTSWTGGYGYT
TRBV3-1/TRBV3-2	TRBJ2-2	ASSLRGKNTGELF